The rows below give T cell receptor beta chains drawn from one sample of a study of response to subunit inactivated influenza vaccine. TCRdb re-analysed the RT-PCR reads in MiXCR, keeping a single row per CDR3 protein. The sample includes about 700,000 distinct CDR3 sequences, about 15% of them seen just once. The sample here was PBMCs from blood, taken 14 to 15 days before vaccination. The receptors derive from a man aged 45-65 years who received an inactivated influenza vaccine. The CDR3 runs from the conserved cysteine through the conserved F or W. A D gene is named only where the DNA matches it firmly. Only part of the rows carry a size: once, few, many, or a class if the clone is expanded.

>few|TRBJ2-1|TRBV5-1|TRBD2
CASSLAGTSGGPTYNEQFF
TGCGCCAGCAGCTTGGCCGGGACTAGCGGGGGACCTACCTACAATGAGCAGTTCTTC
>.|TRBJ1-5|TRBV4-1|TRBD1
CASSQEIDRGKIGHSNQPQHF
TGCGCCAGCAGCCAAGAAATCGACAGGGGAAAGATAGGGCATAGCAATCAGCCCCAGCATTTT
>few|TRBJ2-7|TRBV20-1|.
CSAPRPGASYEQYF
TGCAGTGCTCCTCGCCCGGGGGCATCCTACGAGCAGTACTTC
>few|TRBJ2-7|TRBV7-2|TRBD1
CASSPTGAQSYEQYF
TGTGCCAGCAGCCCCACAGGGGCGCAATCCTACGAGCAGTACTTC
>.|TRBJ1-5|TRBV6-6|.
CASKAGGRSQHF
TGTGCCAGCAAAGCAGGCGGCCGGTCCCAGCATTTT
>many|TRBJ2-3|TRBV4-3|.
CASSQDLGDTQYF
TGCGCCAGCAGCCAAGATCTAGGAGATACGCAGTATTTT
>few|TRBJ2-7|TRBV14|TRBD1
CASSSPDRRYEQYF
TGTGCCAGCAGTTCACCGGACAGGCGGTACGAGCAGTACTTC
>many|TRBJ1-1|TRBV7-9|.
CASSWGLGNTEAFF
TGTGCCAGCAGTTGGGGGTTGGGGAACACTGAAGCTTTCTTT
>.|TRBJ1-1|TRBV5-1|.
CASSLASSGLFTEAFF
TGCGCCAGCAGCTTGGCCAGTTCAGGGTTGTTCACTGAAGCTTTCTTT
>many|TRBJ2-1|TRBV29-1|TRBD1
CSKRQGIGEQFF
TGCAGCAAAAGACAGGGTATAGGTGAGCAGTTCTTC
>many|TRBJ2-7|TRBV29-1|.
CSATGMYEQYF
TGCAGCGCTACAGGGATGTACGAGCAGTACTTC
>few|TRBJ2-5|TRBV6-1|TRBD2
CASSKRTSGQETQYF
TGTGCCAGCAGTAAAAGGACTAGCGGCCAAGAGACCCAGTACTTC
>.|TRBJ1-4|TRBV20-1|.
CSAVGSVEKLFF
TGCAGTGCCGTGGGGTCGGTCGAAAAACTGTTTTTT
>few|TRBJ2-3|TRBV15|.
CATSRMAGHTDTQYF
TGTGCCACCAGTCGAATGGCGGGGCACACAGATACGCAGTATTTT
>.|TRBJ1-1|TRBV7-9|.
CASSPTGITEAFF
TGTGCCAGCAGCCCAACAGGGATCACTGAAGCTTTCTTT
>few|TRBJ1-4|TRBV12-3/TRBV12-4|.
CASSFLDSGEKLFF
TGTGCCAGCAGTTTTTTGGATAGTGGTGAAAAACTGTTTTTT
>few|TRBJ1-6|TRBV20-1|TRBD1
CSARDVGQGGSPLHF
TGCAGTGCTAGAGACGTGGGACAGGGCGGTTCACCCCTCCACTTT
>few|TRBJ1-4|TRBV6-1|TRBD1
CASRKTGDNEKLFF
TGTGCCAGCAGGAAGACAGGGGATAATGAAAAACTGTTTTTT
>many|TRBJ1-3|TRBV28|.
CASITGGGSGNTIYF
TGTGCCAGCATTACCGGGGGCGGCTCTGGAAACACCATATATTTT
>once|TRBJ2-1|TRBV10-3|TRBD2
CAASGLTAGECTYNEQFF
TGTGCCGCCAGTGGCCTTACGGCGGGAGAATGTACCTACAATGAGCAGTTCTTC
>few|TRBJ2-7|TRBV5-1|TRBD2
CASSPTSGGAGYEQYF
TGCGCCAGCAGCCCGACTAGCGGGGGGGCCGGATACGAGCAGTACTTC
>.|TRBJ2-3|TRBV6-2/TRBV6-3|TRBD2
CASSGRTSGRTPSTDTQYF
TGTGCCAGCAGTGGGAGGACTAGCGGGAGGACCCCTTCCACAGATACGCAGTATTTT
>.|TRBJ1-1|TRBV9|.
CASSVARGGAGVSTEAFF
TGTGCCAGCAGCGTAGCCCGGGGGGGCGCAGGTGTCAGCACTGAAGCTTTCTTT
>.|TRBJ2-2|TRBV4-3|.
CASSQDWIRPHANTGELFF
TGCGCCAGCAGCCAAGATTGGATCAGGCCACACGCGAACACCGGGGAGCTGTTTTTT
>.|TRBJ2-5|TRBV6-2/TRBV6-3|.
CASSPAGQKETQYF
TGTGCCAGCAGTCCAGCCGGACAGAAAGAGACCCAGTACTTC
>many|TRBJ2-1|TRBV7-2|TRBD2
CASSLFQSGTNEQFF
TGTGCCAGCAGCTTATTCCAGAGCGGGACCAATGAGCAGTTCTTC
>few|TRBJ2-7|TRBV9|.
CASSGRLGESSYEQYF
TGTGCCAGCAGCGGCAGGTTGGGGGAAAGCTCCTACGAGCAGTACTTC
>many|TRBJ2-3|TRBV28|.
CASITAGLSTDTQYF
TGTGCCAGCATCACCGCGGGACTTAGCACAGATACGCAGTATTTT
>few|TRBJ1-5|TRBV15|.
CATSREGGRVQPQHF
TGTGCCACCAGCAGAGAGGGGGGGCGCGTTCAGCCCCAGCATTTT
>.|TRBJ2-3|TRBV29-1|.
CSVAGTYTDTQYF
TGCAGCGTTGCCGGGACGTACACAGATACGCAGTATTTT
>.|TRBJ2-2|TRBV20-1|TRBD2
CSAKQGGRGNTGELFF
TGCAGTGCTAAACAGGGCGGGAGGGGCAACACCGGGGAGCTGTTTTTT
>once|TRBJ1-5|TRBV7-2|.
CASSPGQRNNQPQHF
TGTGCCAGCAGCCCCGGACAGCGCAACAATCAGCCCCAGCATTTT
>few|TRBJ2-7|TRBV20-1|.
CSAREGARGYF
TGCAGTGCTAGAGAGGGGGCCCGAGGGTACTTC
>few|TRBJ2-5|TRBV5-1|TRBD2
CASSLEAGEQETQYF
TGCGCCAGCAGCTTGGAGGCGGGGGAACAAGAGACCCAGTACTTC
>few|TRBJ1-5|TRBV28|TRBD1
CASTKPGQGNQPQHF
TGTGCCAGCACTAAACCGGGACAGGGCAACCAGCCCCAGCATTTT
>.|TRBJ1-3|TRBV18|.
CASSPPSRLALGPSGNTIYF
TGTGCCAGCTCACCACCGTCCAGACTTGCCCTCGGGCCCTCTGGAAACACCATATATTTT
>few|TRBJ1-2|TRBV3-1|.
CASSQNRLGYGYTF
TGTGCCAGCAGCCAAAATAGACTGGGCTATGGCTACACCTTC
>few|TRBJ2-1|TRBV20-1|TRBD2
CSARGGLAGGSSYNEQFF
TGCAGTGCTAGAGGGGGTCTAGCGGGAGGCAGCTCCTACAATGAGCAGTTCTTC
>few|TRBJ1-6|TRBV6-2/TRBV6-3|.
CASTRRREGNSPLHF
TGTGCCAGCACTCGACGCCGGGAGGGGAATTCACCCCTCCACTTT
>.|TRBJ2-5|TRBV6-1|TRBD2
CASSWTGLATETQYF
TGTGCCAGCAGCTGGACCGGACTAGCTACAGAGACCCAGTACTTC
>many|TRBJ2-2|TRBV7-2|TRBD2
CASTLLAGGGTGELFF
TGTGCCAGCACCTTACTAGCGGGAGGCGGCACCGGGGAGCTGTTTTTT